Following are 18 T cell receptor beta chains from one sample sequenced in a study of PD-1 blockade in classical Hodgkin lymphoma. The patients all showed relapse after autologous stem cell transplantation, while their brentuximab vedotin exposure varied. Assay: immunoSEQ multiplex PCR; the TCRdb copy retains only in-frame clones and omits some. The sample records more than 40,000 clones, roughly three quarters being singletons. The specimen comprised peripheral blood mononuclear cells (PBMCs), sampled before the second cycle of nivolumab. These receptors were taken from a human donor with classical Hodgkin lymphoma.

The gene calls are TRBV7-9 and TRBJ2-7; D is perhaps TRBD1 (6 bases). The CDR3 spans 17 residues. Germline CDR1 reads SEHNR; CDR2 reads FQNEAQ (reference sequence). Between the trimmed V and J ends, which lost 2 bases and 2 bases, there was a span of 19 bases. CDR3 nucleotides: TGTGCCAGCAGCTTATACTGGCCGGGACAATCCACCTACGAGCAGTACTTC. Translated: CASSLYWPGQSTYEQYF.

This clone was picked up a small number of times. The rearrangement links TRBV19 to TRBJ2-7, with TRBD1 matching 10 bases. The CDR3 length is 16 residues. V was pared by 3 bases and J by 3 bases, with 8 bases of the junction left unmatched. Per the germline V gene, CDR1 is LNHDA and CDR2 is SQIVND (reference sequence). Here the CDR3 reads CASSILGDRGRYEQYF. CDR3 in DNA: TGTGCCAGTAGTATCCTGGGGGACAGGGGTCGCTACGAGCAGTACTTC.

The chain employs TRBV5-3 and TRBJ2-5; D is uncertain. TRBV5-3 is classed as an ORF, of uncertain function. The CDR3 is made up of 13 amino acids. The V end lost 6 bases, the J end lost 5 bases, and 14 bases lay between the germline ends. In DNA, the CDR3 is TGTGCCAGAAAGGAGAGGCCCCAGGAGACCCAGTACTTC. Its translation: CARKERPQETQYF.

This clone was seen once. CDR3 DNA: TGTGCCAGCAGTAGGGCAGGGGGGATGGACTATGGCTACACCTTC. Translating gives CASSRAGGMDYGYTF. This chain links TRBV28 with TRBJ1-2; 7 bases line up with TRBD1. V was clipped by 5 bases and J by 3 bases; unmatched bases: 9. Germline-derived CDR1 and CDR2 are MDHEN and SYDVKM. The CDR3 has 15 residues.

The chain is built from TRBV9 and TRBJ2-1; D gene ambiguous. The CDR3 totals 16 residues. The ends were cut back, 4 bases at V and 7 bases at J, with 21 bases in the middle. Germline V gene data show CDR1 as SGDLS and CDR2 as YYNGEE. CDR3 DNA sequence: TGTGCCAGCAGCCCCAGTCCAGGCCGGGTCGGGAATGAGCAGTTCTTC. It yields the protein CASSPSPGRVGNEQFF.

Concerning this clone: Other DNA sequences in this sample translate to the same CDR3. The CDR3 region is CASSLAGAGGGETQYF. CDR3 nucleotide sequence: TGTGCCAGCAGCCTGGCGGGTGCGGGGGGGGGAGAGACCCAGTACTTC. The chain joins TRBV5-6 to TRBJ2-5; the match to TRBD2 covers 9 bases. Germline V gives CDR1 SGHDT, CDR2 YYEEEE. This CDR3 has 16 residues. The J segment lost 4 bases and the V segment lost 4 bases, leaving 11 bases of the junction unmatched. Variable domain in full (rest from reference TRBV5-6 and TRBJ2-5): DAGVTQSPTHLIKTRGQQVTLRCSPKSGHDTVSWYQQALGQGPQFIFQYYEEEERQRGNFPDRFSGHQFPNYSSELNVNALLLGDSALYLCASSLAGAGGGETQYFGPGTRLLVL.

The V and J genes are TRBV6-6 and TRBJ1-1, with a possible D match to TRBD1 (6 bases). The CDR3 extends over 16 amino acids. Trimming took off 4 bases at V and 0 bases at J, with 15 bases between the two ends. Germline CDR1 MNHNY, CDR2 SVGAGI (reference sequence). The CDR3 DNA sequence: TGTGCCAGCAGTTCCCCCCGGGACAATATGAACACTGAAGCTTTCTTT. It encodes CASSSPRDNMNTEAFF.

The V and J genes are TRBV7-9 and TRBJ2-7; no reliable D call. CDR3 length: 11 residues. The V and J ends lost 4 bases and 4 bases respectively, with 5 bases between them. CDR1 is SEHNR and CDR2 is FQNEAQ in the germline V gene (reference sequence). CDR3 region: CASSSEYEQYF. In DNA, the CDR3 is TGTGCCAGCAGCTCGGAATACGAGCAGTACTTC.

The V gene is TRBV30, the J gene TRBJ2-3; D perhaps matches TRBD1 (7 bases). V was trimmed by 7 bases and J by 2 bases, leaving 28 bases between them. Germline-derived CDR1 and CDR2 are GTSNPN and SVGIG (reference sequence). The CDR3 is 18 amino acids. The CDR3 DNA reads TGTGCCTACGCAGGAGTCGGAGGGGGACAGAAGATCACAGATACGCAGTATTTT. It codes for CAYAGVGGGQKITDTQYF.

This chain joins TRBV25-1 and TRBJ1-1; D is undetermined. V was cut by 8 bases and J by 4 bases, with 2 bases left in between. The CDR3 is made up of 9 amino acids. The germline gives CDR1 MGHDK, CDR2 SYGVNS. CDR3: CASRTEAFF. The CDR3 DNA sequence: TGTGCCAGCCGCACTGAAGCTTTCTTT.

CDR3 bases: TGTGCCAGCAGAGACGGGCAATTAGATGGCTACACCTTC. This sequence encodes CASRDGQLDGYTF. The V gene is TRBV9, the J gene TRBJ1-2, with D hard to call. Trimming removed 5 bases at V and 6 bases at J, with 14 bases between. The CDR3 sequence is 13 residues long. Germline V lookup: CDR1 SGDLS, CDR2 YYNGEE.

Concerning this clone itself: This CDR3 is also generated by other DNA sequences in the sample. The chain joins TRBV6-1 to TRBJ2-1; a possible D gene is TRBD2 (6 bases). The CDR3 is made up of 14 amino acids. Germline V gene lookup returns CDR1 MNHNS and CDR2 SASEGT. The ends were cut back, 3 bases at V and 2 bases at J, with 8 bases in the middle. CDR3 in DNA: TGTGCCAGCAGTGAGTTAGCGGCCTACAATGAGCAGTTCTTC. It codes for CASSELAAYNEQFF.

The chain is built from TRBV6-1 and TRBJ1-2, with TRBD1 matching over 8 bases. The CDR3 spans 18 residues. Germline V gene sequence: CDR1 MNHNS, CDR2 SASEGT. Germline trimming cut 1 base from V and 0 bases from J; bases unmatched to any gene: 10. CDR3 amino acids: CASSEDTRGPWANYGYTF. The CDR3 DNA reads as TGTGCCAGCAGTGAAGACACCAGGGGGCCTTGGGCTAACTATGGCTACACCTTC.

This chain joins TRBV5-6 and TRBJ1-3; TRBD1 is a possible D gene (5 bases). V was shortened by 2 bases and J by 4 bases, with 10 bases between the two germline ends. The CDR3 contains 14 residues. In germline, CDR1 is SGHDT, CDR2 YYEEEE. The CDR3 protein is CASSFPGTGNTIYF. CDR3 sequence (DNA): TGTGCCAGCAGCTTCCCAGGGACGGGAAACACCATATATTTT. Supplemented by reference TRBV5-6 and TRBJ1-3, the full variable domain reads DAGVTQSPTHLIKTRGQQVTLRCSPKSGHDTVSWYQQALGQGPQFIFQYYEEEERQRGNFPDRFSGHQFPNYSSELNVNALLLGDSALYLCASSFPGTGNTIYFGEGSWLTVV.

The rearrangement uses TRBV19 and TRBJ2-7; D gene uncertain. The germline CDR1 and CDR2 sequences are LNHDA and SQIVND (reference sequence). This CDR3 spans 15 amino acids. Trimming shortened V by 5 bases and J by 3 bases, and 17 bases separated the two germline ends. The CDR3 DNA reads as TGTGCCAGTAGTGCCTTAAGTGGGATTAACTACGAGCAGTACTTC. Its protein product is CASSALSGINYEQYF.

In its sample, this clone was seen a few times. The chain is built from TRBV4-1 and TRBJ1-1; TRBD1 is a possible D gene (5 bases). Germline V gives CDR1 MGHRA, CDR2 YSYEKL. CDR3 length equals 14 residues. With 4 bases removed from V and 2 bases from J, the gap between germline ends came to 11 bases. The CDR3 protein is CASSPAGGNTEAFF. The CDR3 DNA follows: TGCGCCAGCAGCCCTGCTGGGGGTAACACTGAAGCTTTCTTT.

The gene calls are TRBV28 and TRBJ2-3, with D possibly being TRBD1 (6 bases). V was trimmed by 3 bases and J by 6 bases, leaving 22 bases between them. Germline V lookup: CDR1 MDHEN, CDR2 SYDVKM. The CDR3 is 17 amino acids. CDR3 amino acids: CASSFFAQGVGGDTQYF. CDR3 nucleotides: TGTGCCAGCAGTTTCTTTGCACAGGGAGTAGGTGGGGATACGCAGTATTTT.

This chain connects TRBV9 to TRBJ1-1; 7 positions agree with TRBD1. Germline V gene sequence: CDR1 SGDLS, CDR2 YYNGEE. V gave up 3 bases and J gave up 6 bases; unmatched junction bases: 2. The CDR3 has 12 residues. The CDR3 coding sequence is TGTGCCAGCAGCGCGACAGGGTCTGAAGCTTTCTTT. It encodes CASSATGSEAFF. Full variable domain (remainder filled in from reference TRBV9 and TRBJ1-1): DSGVTQTPKHLITATGQRVTLRCSPRSGDLSVYWYQQSLDQGLQFLIQYYNGEERAKGNILERFSAQQFPDLHSELNLSSLELGDSALYFCASSATGSEAFFGQGTRLTVV.